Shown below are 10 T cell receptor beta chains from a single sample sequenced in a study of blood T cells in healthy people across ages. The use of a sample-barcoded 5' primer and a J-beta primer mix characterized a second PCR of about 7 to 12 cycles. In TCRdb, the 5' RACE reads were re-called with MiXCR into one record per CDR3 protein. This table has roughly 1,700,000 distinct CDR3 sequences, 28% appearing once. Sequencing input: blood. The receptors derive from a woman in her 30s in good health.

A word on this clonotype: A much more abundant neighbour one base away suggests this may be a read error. The CDR3 protein is CSVEWWGHGYTF. CDR3 nucleotides: TGCAGCGTTGAGTGGTGGGGCCATGGCTACACCTTC. J is TRBJ1-2 and V is TRBV29-1; D perhaps matches TRBD1 (5 bases). Trimming took off 3 bases at V and 6 bases at J, with 11 bases between the two ends. The germline gives CDR1 SQVTM, CDR2 ANQGSEA. The CDR3 has 12 amino acids.

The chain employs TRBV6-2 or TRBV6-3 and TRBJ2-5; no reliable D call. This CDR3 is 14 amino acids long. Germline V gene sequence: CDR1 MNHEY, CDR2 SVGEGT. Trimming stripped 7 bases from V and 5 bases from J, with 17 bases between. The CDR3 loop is CASTQAGFRETQYF. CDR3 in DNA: TGTGCCAGCACCCAGGCAGGATTTCGGGAGACCCAGTACTTC.

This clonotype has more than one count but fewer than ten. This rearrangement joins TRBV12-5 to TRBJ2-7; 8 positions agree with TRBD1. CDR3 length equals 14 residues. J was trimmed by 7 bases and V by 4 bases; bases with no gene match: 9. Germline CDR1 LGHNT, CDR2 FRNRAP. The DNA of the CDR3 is TGTGCTAGTGGTTGGGGCTACCGGGACAGGGAGCAGTACTTC. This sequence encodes CASGWGYRDREQYF.

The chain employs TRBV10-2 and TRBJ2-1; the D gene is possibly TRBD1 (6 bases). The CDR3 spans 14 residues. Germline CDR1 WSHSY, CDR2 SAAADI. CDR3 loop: CGSRVGGSYNEQFF. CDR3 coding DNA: TGCGGGTCAAGGGTAGGGGGATCCTACAATGAGCAGTTCTTC.

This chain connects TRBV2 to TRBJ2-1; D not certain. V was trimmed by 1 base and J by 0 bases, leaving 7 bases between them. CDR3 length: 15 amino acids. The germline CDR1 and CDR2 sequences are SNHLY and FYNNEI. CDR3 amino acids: CASSEGSSSYNEQFF. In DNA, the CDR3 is TGTGCCAGCAGTGAAGGGTCGAGCTCCTACAATGAGCAGTTCTTC.

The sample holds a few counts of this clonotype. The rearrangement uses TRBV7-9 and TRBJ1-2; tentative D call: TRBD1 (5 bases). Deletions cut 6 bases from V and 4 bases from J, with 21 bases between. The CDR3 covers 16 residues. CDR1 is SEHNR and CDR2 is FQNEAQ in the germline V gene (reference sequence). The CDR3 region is CASRDPQGTLSYGYTF. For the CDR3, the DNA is TGTGCCAGCAGAGATCCTCAGGGAACCCTTAGCTATGGCTACACCTTC.

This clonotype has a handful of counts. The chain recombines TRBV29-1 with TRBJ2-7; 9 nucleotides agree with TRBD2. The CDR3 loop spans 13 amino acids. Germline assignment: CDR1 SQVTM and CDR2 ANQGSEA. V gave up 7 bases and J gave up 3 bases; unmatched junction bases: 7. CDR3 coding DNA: TGCAGCGGGGGCGGGAGGGCCTACTACGAGCAGTACTTC. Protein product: CSGGGRAYYEQYF.

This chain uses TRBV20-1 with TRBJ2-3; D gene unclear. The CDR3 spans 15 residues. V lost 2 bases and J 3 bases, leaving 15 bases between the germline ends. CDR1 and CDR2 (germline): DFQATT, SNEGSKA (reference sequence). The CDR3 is CSARPPGRRTDTQYF. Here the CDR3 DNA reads TGCAGTGCTAGACCCCCTGGCAGGAGAACAGATACGCAGTATTTT.

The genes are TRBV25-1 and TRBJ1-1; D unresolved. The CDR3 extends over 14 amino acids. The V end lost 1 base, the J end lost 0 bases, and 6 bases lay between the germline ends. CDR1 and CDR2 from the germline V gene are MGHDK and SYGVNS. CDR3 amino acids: CASSESTLNTEAFF. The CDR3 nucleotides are TGTGCCAGCAGTGAATCAACTCTGAACACTGAAGCTTTCTTT.

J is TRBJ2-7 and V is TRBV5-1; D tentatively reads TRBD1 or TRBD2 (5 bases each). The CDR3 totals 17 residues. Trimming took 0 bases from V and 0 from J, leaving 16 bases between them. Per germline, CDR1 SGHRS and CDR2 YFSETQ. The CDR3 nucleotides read TGCGCCAGCAGCTTGGGGGACGGCGGGCCAAGCTCCTACGAGCAGTACTTC. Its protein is CASSLGDGGPSSYEQYF.